The 6 T cell receptor beta chains listed next were all sequenced from one sample in a study of spatial heterogeneity in lung cancer. Time point meaning: blood at routine non-recurrence follow-up after resection. Unsorted whole RNA from tumor, nontumor lung or frozen PBMC underwent sequencing. One entry per CDR3 protein results from TCRdb running MiXCR on the 5' RACE reads. The sample contains some 120,000 distinct CDR3 sequences, roughly an eighth of which appear only once. The sequences come from PBMCs, collected at follow-up. The origin of the receptors is a male donor with early-stage non-small cell lung cancer.

This chain links TRBV6-5 with TRBJ2-2; D is perhaps TRBD1 or TRBD2 (5 bases each). Germline CDR1 is MNHEY and CDR2 is SVGAGI. The CDR3 loop spans 13 amino acids. V shed 1 base and J shed 7 bases, with 7 bases lying between them. CDR3 nucleotides: TGTGCCAGCAGTTACTGGGGGAACGGGGAGCTGTTTTTT. Its translation: CASSYWGNGELFF.

V is TRBV7-9 and J is TRBJ1-2; D ambiguous. Trimming stripped 5 bases from V and 2 bases from J, with 15 bases between. The CDR3 is made up of 15 amino acids. CDR1 and CDR2 (germline): SEHNR, FQNEAQ (reference sequence). The CDR3, as DNA: TGTGCCAGCAGCGCGTCTCAGCGAAACAACTATGGCTACACCTTC. Amino acid sequence: CASSASQRNNYGYTF.

The chain recombines TRBV5-1 with TRBJ1-4; perhaps TRBD1 as D (5 bases). The CDR3 runs to 16 residues. The V gene's germline CDR1 is SGHRS and CDR2 YFSETQ. V gave up 4 bases and J gave up 6 bases, with 19 bases separating them. The CDR3 DNA follows: TGCGCCAGCAGCCCGGCGGGGAGGTCGGGGGATGAAAAACTGTTTTTT. Protein: CASSPAGRSGDEKLFF.

This chain connects TRBV20-1 to TRBJ1-5, with 9 bases lining up with TRBD1. The germline CDR1 and CDR2 sequences are DFQATT and SNEGSKA (reference sequence). The CDR3 runs to 15 residues. J gave up 4 bases and V 6 bases, and 10 bases lay outside the gene matches. The CDR3 is CSAGTGRGRNQPQHF. The CDR3 DNA sequence: TGCAGTGCCGGGACAGGGCGTGGAAGGAATCAGCCCCAGCATTTT.

This clonotype was counted a few times. The CDR3 DNA reads as TGTGCCAGCAGCACCAGACAGGGGGCGGCCACCGGGGAGCTGTTTTTT. This gives the protein CASSTRQGAATGELFF. The chain recombines TRBV4-2 with TRBJ2-2, with 10 nucleotides matching TRBD1. Germline V CDR1 and CDR2: LGHNA, YNFKEQ. The CDR3 loop spans 16 amino acids. V dropped 5 bases and J dropped 4; count of bases not matched to a gene: 7.

The rearrangement uses TRBV7-9 and TRBJ1-1; D remains unclear. Germline CDR1 SEHNR, CDR2 FQNEAQ (reference sequence). Trimming shortened V by 7 bases and J by 3 bases, and 12 bases separated the two germline ends. This CDR3 is built from 13 residues. CDR3 sequence: CASIDFRDTEAFF. In DNA, the CDR3 is TGTGCCAGCATCGATTTCCGGGACACTGAAGCTTTCTTT. Based on the CDR3 plus reference TRBV7-9 and TRBJ1-1, the full variable domain is DTGVSQNPRHKITKRGQNVTFRCDPISEHNRLYWYRQTLGQGPEFLTYFQNEAQLEKSRLLSDRFSAERPKGSFSTLEIQRTEQGDSAMYLCASIDFRDTEAFFGQGTRLTVV.